A selection of T cell receptor beta chains follows, all from one sample in a study of T cells in Graves' hyperthyroidism and ophthalmopathy. MiXCR, run by TCRdb on the multiplex PCR reads, gives a single entry per CDR3 protein. The sample includes approximately 640,000 distinct CDR3 sequences, about 45% of them seen just once. The source material was peripheral blood or thyroid tissue (not recorded which). These receptor sequences come from an adult man with Graves' disease, either hyperthyroidism or ophthalmopathy (not recorded which). Each CDR3 is given with its conserved first and last residue. D genes are given only for firm matches. Only some rows state a clone size, as once, few, many or a class for expanded clones.

V	J	size	D	CDR3	DNA
TRBV2	TRBJ1-2	few	TRBD1	CASSRQGLPSYGYTF	TGTGCCAGCAGTCGACAGGGACTACCAAGCTATGGCTACACCTTC
TRBV7-9	TRBJ1-2	-	TRBD1	CASSYVTGGHNYGYTF	TGTGCCAGCAGTTATGTGACAGGGGGGCATAACTATGGCTACACCTTC
TRBV5-1	TRBJ1-1	-	TRBD1	CASSLGQGVKTEAFF	TGCGCCAGCAGCTTGGGTCAGGGGGTAAAAACTGAAGCTTTCTTT
TRBV9	TRBJ1-4	-	-	CASSVIRGEKLFF	TGTGCCAGCAGCGTAATCCGGGGCGAAAAACTGTTTTTT
TRBV20-1	TRBJ1-6	-	-	CSERGGAYSPLHF	TGCAGTGAACGGGGGGGTGCGTATTCACCCCTCCACTTT
TRBV7-8	TRBJ1-6	-	-	CASSQATGPNSPLHF	TGTGCCAGCAGCCAAGCGACGGGGCCGAATTCACCCCTCCACTTT
TRBV2	TRBJ1-5	many	-	CASSDRLDQPQHF	TGTGCCAGCAGTGATCGGCTAGATCAGCCCCAGCATTTT
TRBV10-3	TRBJ1-2	many	-	CAIHQDRGIYGYTF	TGTGCCATCCATCAGGACCGGGGTATATATGGCTACACCTTC
TRBV10-3	TRBJ1-2	many	-	CAISPDGDNYGYTF	TGTGCCATCAGCCCTGACGGGGATAACTATGGCTACACCTTC
TRBV19	TRBJ1-6	few	-	CASSIFAYPNSPLHF	TGTGCCAGTAGTATCTTCGCCTACCCTAATTCACCCCTCCACTTT
TRBV5-1	TRBJ1-4	few	-	CASSRGSSQEKLFF	TGCGCCAGCAGCCGCGGGAGCAGCCAGGAAAAACTGTTTTTT
TRBV7-2	TRBJ1-5	-	TRBD1	CASSLGALSTGTDQPQHF	TGTGCCAGCAGCTTAGGGGCCCTCTCGACAGGGACAGATCAGCCCCAGCATTTT
TRBV2	TRBJ1-4	many	TRBD1	CASRDRGTGYEKLFF	TGTGCCAGCAGGGACAGGGGAACGGGTTATGAAAAACTGTTTTTT
TRBV7-6	TRBJ2-7	-	TRBD1	CASRPPGTGGEQYF	TGCGCCAGCAGACCCCCCGGGACAGGGGGCGAGCAGTACTTC
TRBV10-3	TRBJ2-7	-	-	CAIKPGARYEQYF	TGTGCCATCAAGCCGGGGGCACGCTACGAGCAGTACTTC
TRBV20-1	TRBJ1-4	-	-	CSASEKLFF	TGCAGTGCTAGCGAAAAACTGTTTTTT
TRBV7-9	TRBJ1-2	-	-	CASHGARLDGYTF	TGTGCCAGCCATGGGGCCCGATTAGATGGCTACACCTTC
TRBV7-9	TRBJ1-3	-	TRBD1	CASSYHAGGGNTIYF	TGTGCCAGCAGCTACCACGCAGGGGGAGGAAACACCATATATTTT
TRBV9	TRBJ2-2	-	TRBD2	CASSRPSGGIGELFF	TGTGCCAGCAGCAGACCTAGCGGGGGCATCGGGGAGCTGTTTTTT
TRBV14	TRBJ1-2	few	TRBD1	CASSQQLTGGIGYTF	TGTGCCAGCAGCCAGCAACTTACAGGGGGGATTGGCTACACCTTC
TRBV7-9	TRBJ1-2	few	TRBD1	CASHPRDRGYYGYTF	TGTGCCAGCCACCCCCGGGACAGGGGGTACTATGGCTACACCTTC
TRBV20-1	TRBJ2-7	-	TRBD2	CSAGVLAGGEQYF	TGCAGTGCTGGAGTACTAGCGGGGGGTGAGCAGTACTTC
TRBV9	TRBJ1-2	few	-	CASSPRGAVNYGYTF	TGTGCCAGCAGCCCCCGAGGGGCGGTTAACTATGGCTACACCTTC
TRBV10-3	TRBJ1-4	-	-	CAISATGQIAEKLFF	TGTGCCATCAGTGCCACAGGGCAAATAGCGGAAAAACTGTTTTTT